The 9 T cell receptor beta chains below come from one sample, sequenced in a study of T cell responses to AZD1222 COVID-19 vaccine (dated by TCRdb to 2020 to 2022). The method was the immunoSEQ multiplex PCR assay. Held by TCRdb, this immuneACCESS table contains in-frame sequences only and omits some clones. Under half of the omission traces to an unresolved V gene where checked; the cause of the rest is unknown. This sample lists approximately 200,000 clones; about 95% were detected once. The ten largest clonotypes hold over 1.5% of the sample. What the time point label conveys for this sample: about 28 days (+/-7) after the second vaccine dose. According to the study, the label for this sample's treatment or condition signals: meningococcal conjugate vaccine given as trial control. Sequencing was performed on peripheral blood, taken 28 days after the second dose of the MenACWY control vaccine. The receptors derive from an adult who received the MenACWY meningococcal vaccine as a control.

CDR3 in amino acids: CASSLTPGGGVNEQFF. The CDR3 region has the DNA TGTGCCAGCAGTTTAACCCCGGGGGGCGGAGTCAATGAGCAGTTCTTC. V usage is TRBV28 and J usage is TRBJ2-1; maybe TRBD2 (7 bases). Germline CDR1 MDHEN, CDR2 SYDVKM. V gave up 2 bases and J gave up 6 bases, with 17 bases separating them. The CDR3 length is 16 residues.

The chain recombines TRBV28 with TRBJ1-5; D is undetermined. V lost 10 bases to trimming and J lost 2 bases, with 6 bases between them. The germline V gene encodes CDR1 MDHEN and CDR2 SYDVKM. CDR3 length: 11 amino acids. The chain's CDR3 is CATMGNQPQHF. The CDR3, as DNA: TGTGCCACCATGGGCAATCAGCCCCAGCATTTT.

The CDR3 region is CASSRENRWSYTF. The CDR3 coding sequence is TGTGCCAGCAGCCGGGAAAATCGGTGGAGCTACACCTTC. This chain connects TRBV3-1 (or the pseudogene TRBV3-2) to TRBJ1-2; D gene unclear. The V gene lost 4 bases and the J gene lost 9 bases, with 15 bases spanning the gap. Germline CDR1 LGHDT, CDR2 YNNKEL (reference sequence). The CDR3 totals 13 residues.

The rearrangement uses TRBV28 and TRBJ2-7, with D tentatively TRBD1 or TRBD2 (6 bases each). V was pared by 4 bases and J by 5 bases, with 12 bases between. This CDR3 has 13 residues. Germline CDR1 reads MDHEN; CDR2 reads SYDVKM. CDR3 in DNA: TGTGCCAGCAGTTCCGGGGGCGGCCACGAGCAGTACTTC. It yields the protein CASSSGGGHEQYF.

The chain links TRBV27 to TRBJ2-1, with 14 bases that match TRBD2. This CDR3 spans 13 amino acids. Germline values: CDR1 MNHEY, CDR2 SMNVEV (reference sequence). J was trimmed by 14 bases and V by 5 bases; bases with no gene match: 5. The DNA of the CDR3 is TGTGCCAGCAGTCTCGGGACTAGCGGGAGTGAGTTCTTC. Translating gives CASSLGTSGSEFF.

The CDR3 DNA follows: TGTGCCAGCAGGCCGAACACAGGGGCTGGTCTGTACTTC. Its translation: CASRPNTGAGLYF. The chain uses TRBV9 and TRBJ2-7, with 7 bases aligning to TRBD1. Germline CDR1 SGDLS, CDR2 YYNGEE. The CDR3 sequence is 13 residues long. V was pared by 5 bases and J by 12 bases, with 14 bases of the junction left unmatched.

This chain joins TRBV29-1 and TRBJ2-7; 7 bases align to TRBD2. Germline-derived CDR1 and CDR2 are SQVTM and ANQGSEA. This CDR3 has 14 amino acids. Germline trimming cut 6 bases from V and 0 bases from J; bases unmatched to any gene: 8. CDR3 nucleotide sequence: TGCAGCGTCTCGGGACTATTCAACTCCTACGAGCAGTACTTC. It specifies CSVSGLFNSYEQYF.

The CDR3 sequence: CASSLGRENTEAFF. The CDR3 nucleotides are TGTGCCAGCAGCTTAGGCCGGGAGAACACTGAAGCTTTCTTT. This rearrangement joins TRBV7-9 to TRBJ1-1; D call uncertain. Germline loops: CDR1 SEHNR, CDR2 FQNEAQ (reference sequence). The CDR3 runs 14 residues. Trimming pared 1 base from V and 1 base from J, leaving 7 bases between.

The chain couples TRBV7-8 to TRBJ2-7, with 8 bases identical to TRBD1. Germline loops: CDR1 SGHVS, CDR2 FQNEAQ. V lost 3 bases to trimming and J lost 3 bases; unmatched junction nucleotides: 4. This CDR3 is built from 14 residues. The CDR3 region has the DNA TGTGCCAGCAGCTTCGGGACAGGAGACTACGAGCAGTACTTC. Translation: CASSFGTGDYEQYF.